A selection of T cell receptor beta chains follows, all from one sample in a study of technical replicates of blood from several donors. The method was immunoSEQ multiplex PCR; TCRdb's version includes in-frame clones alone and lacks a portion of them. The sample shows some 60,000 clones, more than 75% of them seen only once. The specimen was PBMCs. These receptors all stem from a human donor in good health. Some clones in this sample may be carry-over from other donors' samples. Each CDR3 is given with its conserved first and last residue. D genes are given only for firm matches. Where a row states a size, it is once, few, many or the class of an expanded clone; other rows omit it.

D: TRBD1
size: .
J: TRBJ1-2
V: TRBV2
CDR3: CASTGQGPLYGYTF
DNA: TGTGCCAGCACTGGACAGGGCCCTCTCTATGGCTACACCTTC

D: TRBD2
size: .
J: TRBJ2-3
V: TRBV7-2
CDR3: CASSLAVLAGTRTDTQYF
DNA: TGTGCCAGCAGCTTAGCAGTGCTAGCGGGGACTCGCACAGATACGCAGTATTTT

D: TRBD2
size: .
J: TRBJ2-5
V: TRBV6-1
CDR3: CASSTGGPTWGTQYF
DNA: TGTGCCAGCAGCACGGGGGGGCCGACATGGGGGACCCAGTACTTC

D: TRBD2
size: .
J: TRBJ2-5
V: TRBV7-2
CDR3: CASSLGLAQETQYF
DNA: TGTGCCAGCAGCTTGGGACTAGCACAAGAGACCCAGTACTTC

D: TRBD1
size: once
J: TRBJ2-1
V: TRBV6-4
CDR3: CASSDSVQGAVNEQFF
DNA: TGTGCCAGCAGTGACTCAGTACAGGGGGCGGTCAATGAGCAGTTCTTC

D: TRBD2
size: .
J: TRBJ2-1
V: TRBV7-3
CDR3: CASSLSLGAKAGGPGNEQFF
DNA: TGTGCCAGCAGCTTATCCCTGGGGGCAAAAGCGGGAGGGCCGGGCAATGAGCAGTTCTTC

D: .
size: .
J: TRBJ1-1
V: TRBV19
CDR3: CASSVGGSNTEAFF
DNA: TGTGCCAGTAGTGTGGGGGGTTCGAACACTGAAGCTTTCTTT

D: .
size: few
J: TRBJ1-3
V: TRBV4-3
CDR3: CASSQDLRASGNTIYF
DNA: TGCGCCAGCAGCCAAGATCTCAGGGCTTCTGGAAACACCATATATTTT

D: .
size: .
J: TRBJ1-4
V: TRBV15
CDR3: CATSRDQGNEKLFF
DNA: TGTGCCACCAGCAGAGATCAGGGTAATGAAAAACTGTTTTTT

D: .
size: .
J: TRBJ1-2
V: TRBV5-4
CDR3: CASSLQDFYGYTF
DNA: TGTGCCAGCAGCTTACAAGACTTCTATGGCTACACCTTC

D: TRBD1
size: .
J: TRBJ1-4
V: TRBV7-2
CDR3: CASSLDRGWEKLFF
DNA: TGTGCCAGCAGCCTAGACAGGGGGTGGGAAAAACTGTTTTTT

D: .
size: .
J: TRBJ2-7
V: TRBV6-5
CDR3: CASSARNGPGEQYF
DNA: TGTGCCAGCAGTGCCCGTAATGGCCCCGGGGAGCAGTACTTC

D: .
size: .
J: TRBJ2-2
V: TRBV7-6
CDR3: CASSLALAGGELFF
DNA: TGTGCCAGCAGCTTAGCACTCGCGGGCGGGGAGCTGTTTTTT

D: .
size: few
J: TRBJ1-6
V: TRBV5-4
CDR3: CASSARGRGDGSSPLHF
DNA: TGTGCCAGCAGCGCCCGGGGCCGGGGGGACGGTTCTTCACCCCTCCACTTT

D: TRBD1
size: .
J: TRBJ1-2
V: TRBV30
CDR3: CAWTLHRGYGYTF
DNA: TGTGCCTGGACATTGCACAGGGGCTATGGCTACACCTTC

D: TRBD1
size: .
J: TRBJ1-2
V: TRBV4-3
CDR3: CASSLGQGDYGYTF
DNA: TGCGCCAGCAGCCTGGGACAGGGTGACTATGGCTACACCTTC

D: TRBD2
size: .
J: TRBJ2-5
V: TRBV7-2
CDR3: CASSEAGVRQGTQYF
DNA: TGTGCCAGCAGCGAAGCGGGGGTGAGGCAAGGGACCCAGTACTTC

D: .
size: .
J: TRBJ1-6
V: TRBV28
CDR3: CASSLGGLAYNSPLHF
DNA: TGTGCCAGCAGTTTGGGGGGGCTCGCCTATAATTCACCCCTCCACTTT

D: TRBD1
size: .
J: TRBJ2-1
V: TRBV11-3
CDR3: CASSTRGTGSDEQFF
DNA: TGTGCCAGCAGCACCAGAGGGACAGGGTCGGATGAGCAGTTCTTC

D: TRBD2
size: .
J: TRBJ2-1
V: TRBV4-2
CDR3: CASRERGGDGSGEQFF
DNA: TGTGCCAGCAGGGAGCGGGGGGGGGACGGGTCCGGTGAGCAGTTCTTC